This record covers a single T cell receptor beta chain. The data are from a study of OX40 agonist ivuxolimab in advanced cancers. Generated by immunoSEQ multiplex PCR, the TCRdb table keeps only in-frame clones and is missing some. The sample carries about 100,000 clones, 90% recorded once. The CDR3 runs to 14 residues. The V gene lost 2 bases and the J gene lost 9 bases, with 14 bases spanning the gap. In germline, CDR1 is LNHDA, CDR2 SQIVND (reference sequence). The sequence came from an adult with an advanced solid tumor such as melanoma, head and neck, liver or kidney cancer. The gene calls are TRBV19 and TRBJ2-1; D is possibly TRBD1 (5 bases). This specimen consisted of CD4+ or CD8+ T cells sorted from blood, obtained in a trial of the OX40 agonist ivuxolimab. The CDR3 loop reads CASSINKGRGEQFF. The CDR3 DNA sequence: TGTGCCAGTAGTATAAACAAGGGGCGTGGTGAGCAGTTCTTC.